This T cell receptor beta chain comes out of a study of cytomegalovirus exposure and HLA in healthy donors listed by TCRdb under 2017. Background for the entire study: In an earlier analysis of under 600 of the donors, less than 350 Gb of sequence data and 117 million unique TCR beta sequences from 150 million to 200 million T cells were reported. Roughly 300 gigabases of sequencing data and 91 million or so unique TCR sequences made up an early release that covered under 750 HLA-typed donors. Of the roughly 420 genotyped donors, more than 75% were placed in the genetic ancestry cluster associated with self-reported Caucasian donors. The aim of the study was to test whether cataloging public T cell receptors could identify signatures of past pathogen exposure. The T cell repertoires of 550 to 850 subjects were profiled by immunosequencing and related to cytomegalovirus serostatus. A separate validation cohort of roughly 130 different subjects was used in addition to the approximately 640-subject first cohort. To predict cytomegalovirus infection status, the study brought together high-throughput TCR immunosequencing, statistical association of individual TCRs with disease status, and machine learning. In a later analysis, previously published TCR beta repertoires from some 640 donors were re-analyzed and high-resolution HLA genotyping was added so that TCR occurrence patterns could be studied. In the later analysis, no new phenotypic data were used to find candidate immune exposures; instead, reliance was placed on TCR beta sequences and their occurrence across donors. In an earlier analysis of 500 to 650 of the donors, high-throughput TCR beta sequencing was used to judge whether each TCR beta V gene segment behaved as functional or pseudogenic. Alongside the repertoire data, information on donor age, sex, ethnicity and CMV serostatus was compiled. A later genetic analysis took genome-wide SNP genotypes for 398 of the 666 donors and used that subset as a discovery cohort. All discovery cohort repertoires had been generated using a single sequencing platform. HLA typing included class I and class II loci at four-digit resolution. Typing coverage differed by locus: A, B, C, DRB1 and DQB1 were typed in about 629-640 donors, DQA1 in about 510, DPA1 in around 580, and DPB1 in just under 480. Because of strong linkage in the cohort, roughly five DR-DQ haplotypes were treated as single units for association and clustering. On average, about 200,000 unique TCR beta nucleotide sequences were sequenced per donor among some 430 genotyped donors of the cohort, with around 19% of those sequences being non-productive.

The junction carries 7 bases between V and J, which are trimmed by 4 bases and 3 bases respectively. CDR1 is given as SGHDT and CDR2 as YYEEEE, both from the germline V gene. The CDR3 goes from the cysteine to the phenylalanine over 12 residues. Only the CDR3 DNA is retained, 36 bases long and in frame from the first base. Libraries were constructed by the immunoSEQ multiplex PCR assay. The multiplex PCR relied on a mix of 60 forward primers for TCR Vbeta segments and 13 reverse primers for TCR Jbeta segments. Amplification of the CDR3 region of rearranged TCR beta genes was performed with a multiplex PCR assay on genomic DNA. Amplified TCR beta libraries were sequenced as 87-base-pair reads on the Illumina HiSeq System. The source study handled its data this way. In a later analysis, tens of millions of unique TCR beta chains were counted across the roughly 670 repertoires, and roughly 10 million of these chains were shared by at least two donors. Raw reads were error-corrected and collapsed into unique sequences with a nearest-neighbor algorithm that merged closely related sequences to remove PCR and sequencing errors. V, D and J gene segments were assigned by aligning CDR3 sequences to IMGT reference sequences. For a sequence to be retained, a match of at least six nucleotides was required to both a V gene segment and a J gene segment. A rearrangement counted as productive if the CDR3 had no stop codons and remained in frame with V and J, and every other rearrangement counted as non-productive. CDR3 was defined according to IMGT convention as the region running from the second conserved V-encoded cysteine to the conserved J-encoded phenylalanine. Sequences without an unambiguous match to a single V gene segment were excluded from the earlier analysis of approximately 560 of the donors. In an earlier analysis of 587 of the donors, V segments were called functional above 56.7% productive rearrangements and were called segregating when the between-donor standard deviation exceeded 5%. A statistical classification framework was developed to diagnose cytomegalovirus status using the catalog of TCR beta chain sequences. A later analysis assigned V and J genes by comparing TCR nucleotide sequences with IMGT/GENE-DB human TR gene sequences. Using the TCRdist pipeline, a later analysis assigned CDR3 sequences along with most-parsimonious VDJ recombination scenarios. A later analysis defined each TCR beta chain by its CDR3 amino acid sequence plus V-gene family, and excluded reads lacking a unique V-gene family. As a way to deal with suspected cross-contamination and a sequencing artifact, a later analysis dropped 450 to 600 nucleotide sequences that were highly shared and had low generation probability. A later analysis calculated a clonal expansion index for each public chain from normalized within-repertoire ranks of inferred template counts. Generation probabilities in a later analysis came from a VDJ recombination model fitted to out-of-frame rearrangements, and those results were checked against IGoR. A later analysis scored TCR-TCR, TCR-HLA and TCR-CMV co-occurrence with hypergeometric tests, applying a repertoire-size bias correction to TCR pairs. In a later analysis, false discovery rates were estimated by permuting HLA or CMV assignments 20 times. In a later analysis, co-occurring TCRs were grouped using DBSCAN, and TCRdist sequence similarity was added for clustering within HLA-allele-positive subsets. Repertoires with fewer than 30,000 or more than 120,000 public chains were left out of co-occurrence clustering, as were about 5 repertoires with anomalous nucleotide sharing. As stored in TCRdb, this immuneACCESS dataset retains in-frame rearrangements with V and J assigned. A fraction of the clones does not appear; measured against another copy, unresolved V genes explain less than half of the discrepancy, and the remainder lacks a known reason. That table furnishes V, J and clone size, whereas the DNA furnished D and trimming. The sample has about 25,000 clones on record, more than 75% of them singletons. The ten top clones hold 4% to 5% of the sample.

The cohort was made up of about 610 healthy bone marrow donors. Cohort members were all nominally healthy when sampled, although unrecorded immune exposures were likely present. The donor tested CMV seronegative, placing the donor among the 350 or so seronegative members of the cohort. Each donor provided a peripheral blood sample, and peripheral blood mononuclear cells were used for TCR beta sequencing. The Qiagen DNeasy Blood Extraction Kit was used to extract genomic DNA from the blood cell samples. This clone has a handful of counts. Its antigen is not yet known. It has no much larger one-base neighbor in the sample; base qualities were not kept. Points the paper makes about the study in general: According to the authors, the approach could potentially be generalized to other disease states and immunological phenotypes. In a later analysis, several top co-occurrence clusters were reported to appear linked to parvovirus B19, influenza, CMV and Epstein-Barr virus. Correlated functional status among segregating V segments might be attributable to linkage disequilibrium, but an unknown experimental factor could not be ruled out. Most TCR sequences were seen in very few donors, while some public TCRs were found in many individuals. In a later analysis, TCR association rates were found to vary across HLA loci, with the most associated TCRs seen for DRB1 alleles and the fewest for HLA-C alleles. A few of the identified cytomegalovirus-associated TCR beta chains were confirmed in vitro to be specific for cytomegalovirus antigens. When HLA alleles, especially DR and DQ, strongly co-occurred, attributing TCR associations to individual alleles was difficult. Because HLA typing was missing for some donors at each locus, association tests included only the typed subset. The sequencing pipeline was judged likely to have produced a cluster of highly shared sequence variants as a technical artifact. A later genetic analysis associated a missense DCLRE1C variant with V-gene and J-gene trimming of TCR beta chains, and an independent cohort replicated the association. In both the original and validation cohorts, the classifier was reported to diagnose cytomegalovirus status with high specificity and sensitivity. A later genetic analysis reported fewer N-insertions in productive TCRs among donors in an Asian-associated ancestry cluster than the approximately 670-donor mean. In this cohort, only TCR beta chains were sequenced, and detectable features were limited by the absence of alpha or paired-chain data. The study listed 150 to 200 TCR beta chains as associated with cytomegalovirus. For the cohort, immune exposure information was limited to CMV serostatus. Because the 87-base-pair reads could not distinguish some IMGT-functional V segments, including TRBV6-2 and TRBV6-3, those segments were excluded. In an earlier analysis of more than 450 of the donors, most TCR beta V segments were observed in productive rearrangements about 90% or about 30% of the time, broadly matching IMGT annotations. A later analysis found that most CMV-associated TCR beta chains appeared HLA-restricted, with HLA associations seemingly driven largely by CMV exposure. Sequencing depth was assumed to be roughly uniform across donors in the presence/absence analyses, though that assumption may not hold. A later analysis found that HLA-associated TCR beta chains were more clonally expanded and had lower generation probabilities than equally common non-associated chains. A further reported finding was that TCR beta sequences accurately predicted the HLA-A and HLA-B alleles for most subjects in the first cohort. Specific HLA alleles were associated with over 15,000 TCR beta sequences at a false discovery rate of 0.05 in a later analysis. Approximately 16 rarely observed V segments, including chromosome 9 orphons, were excluded from the earlier analysis of a few hundred of the donors because counts were too low.

This chain is built from TRBV5-6 and TRBJ1-1; the D segment cannot be called with confidence. The TCR was taken from a male donor in good health and CMV-seronegative. Sequenced sample: PBMCs. At the DNA level, the sequence is TGTGCCAGCAGCCATCGGGACACTGAAGCTTTCTTT. Its amino acids are CASSHRDTEAFF.